These 15 T cell receptor beta chains were sequenced from one sample in a study of PD-1 blockade in classical Hodgkin lymphoma. The method was immunoSEQ multiplex PCR; TCRdb's version includes in-frame clones alone and lacks a portion of them. In the table there are tens of thousands of clones, 88% of which are singletons. The time point denotes: cycle 4 day 1 (C4D1), after less than 7 weeks of nivolumab. Each of the patients experienced relapse following autologous stem cell transplantation, and their brentuximab vedotin exposure differed. Sequencing used peripheral blood mononuclear cells (PBMCs), obtained before the fourth cycle of nivolumab. The source is a human donor with classical Hodgkin lymphoma.

The genes are TRBV27 and TRBJ2-5; perhaps TRBD2 as D (6 bases). V was pared by 3 bases and J by 1 base, with 15 bases between. Germline V gene data show CDR1 as MNHEY and CDR2 as SMNVEV (reference sequence). The CDR3 totals 16 residues. CDR3 sequence: CASSFLRGTRQETQYF. The CDR3 bases are TGTGCCAGCAGTTTTTTGCGGGGAACTCGCCAAGAGACCCAGTACTTC.

CDR3 region: CASKSDRDTEAFF. As DNA, the CDR3 is TGTGCCAGCAAGAGTGACAGGGACACTGAAGCTTTCTTT. This chain joins TRBV7-9 and TRBJ1-1; 7 bases map to TRBD1. CDR1 is SEHNR, CDR2 FQNEAQ, per germline (reference sequence). The CDR3 is 13 residues long. After removal of 7 bases from V and 3 bases from J, the junction contained 5 bases not matched to a gene.

The V gene is TRBV6-5, the J gene TRBJ1-2; D is ambiguous. The germline V gene has CDR1 MNHEY and CDR2 SVGAGI. The CDR3 sequence is 15 residues long. V lost 4 bases, J lost 1 base, and 13 bases lay in between. This chain's CDR3 is CASSLRIRDNYGYTF. The DNA for the CDR3 is TGTGCCAGCAGTTTACGAATAAGAGATAACTATGGCTACACCTTC.

This sequence joins TRBV11-2 and TRBJ2-7; 9 bases match TRBD2. Germline CDR1 reads SGHAT; CDR2 reads FQNNGV. The V segment lost 10 bases and the J segment 6 bases; nucleotides outside the gene matches: 13. This CDR3 is 14 amino acids long. The CDR3 nucleotides are TGTGCCACCCAAGAGGGGGTAGCGGGGGCCGAGCAGTACTTC. Its translation is CATQEGVAGAEQYF.

The chain combines TRBV19 with TRBJ2-5; 7 nucleotides align to TRBD2. CDR1 and CDR2 (germline): LNHDA, SQIVND (reference sequence). With 4 bases clipped from V and 4 bases from J, the junction kept 6 bases outside the gene matches. The CDR3 consists of 14 residues. CDR3 amino acids: CASSTRLAGETQYF. For the CDR3, the DNA is TGTGCCAGTAGTACCAGACTAGCCGGAGAGACCCAGTACTTC. Filled out from reference TRBV19 and TRBJ2-5, the complete variable domain reads DGGITQSPKYLFRKEGQNVTLSCEQNLNHDAMYWYRQDPGQGLRLIYYSQIVNDFQKGDIAEGYSVSREKKESFPLTVTSAQKNPTAFYLCASSTRLAGETQYFGPGTRLLVL.

The chain couples TRBV7-9 to TRBJ2-5; D perhaps matches TRBD2 (5 bases). This CDR3 is 13 amino acids long. Germline values: CDR1 SEHNR, CDR2 FQNEAQ (reference sequence). V was trimmed by 2 bases and J by 4 bases, leaving 8 bases between them. In nucleotides, the CDR3 is TGTGCCAGCAGCTTAAATGCGGGAGAGACCCAGTACTTC. Its protein product is CASSLNAGETQYF.

This clone is a singleton in its sample. The chain recombines TRBV9 with TRBJ2-1; TRBD1 matches at 8 bases. This CDR3 comprises 16 residues. Looked up from germline, CDR1 is SGDLS and CDR2 is YYNGEE. Germline trimming cut 3 bases from V and 3 bases from J; bases unmatched to any gene: 8. CDR3 loop: CASSAGDRPLYNEQFF. CDR3 in DNA: TGTGCCAGCAGCGCAGGGGACAGGCCACTCTACAATGAGCAGTTCTTC.

The chain couples TRBV9 to TRBJ1-2; perhaps TRBD1 as D (5 bases). With 4 bases removed from V and 8 bases from J, the gap between germline ends came to 21 bases. In germline, CDR1 is SGDLS, CDR2 YYNGEE. The CDR3 spans 15 residues. Here the CDR3 reads CASSPQGRTRDGYTF. CDR3 nucleotides: TGTGCCAGCAGCCCCCAGGGACGGACCCGGGACGGCTACACCTTC. Combining the CDR3 with reference TRBV9 and TRBJ1-2 gives the whole variable domain DSGVTQTPKHLITATGQRVTLRCSPRSGDLSVYWYQQSLDQGLQFLIQYYNGEERAKGNILERFSAQQFPDLHSELNLSSLELGDSALYFCASSPQGRTRDGYTFGSGTRLTVV.

J is TRBJ2-2 and V is TRBV10-3; 8 nucleotides agree with TRBD1. Germline CDR1 reads ENHRY; CDR2 reads SYGVKD. The trim removed 10 bases at V and 3 bases at J, leaving 4 bases unmatched. The CDR3 has 13 amino acids. CDR3: CATIQGDTGELFF. CDR3 nucleotide sequence: TGTGCCACGATACAGGGGGACACCGGGGAGCTGTTTTTT.

V gene TRBV18 combines with J gene TRBJ2-7; D is ambiguous. This CDR3 contains 11 residues. The V gene lost 2 bases and the J gene lost 9 bases, with 8 bases spanning the gap. The germline V gene encodes CDR1 KGHSH and CDR2 LQKENI. The CDR3 region has the DNA TGTGCCAGCTCACCAGGGAACGGGCAGTACTTC. This gives the protein CASSPGNGQYF.

The V and J genes are TRBV7-9 and TRBJ2-4; the D gene is possibly TRBD2 (6 bases). Trimming took 2 bases from V and 3 from J, leaving 11 bases between them. The CDR3 totals 15 residues. Germline CDR1 reads SEHNR; CDR2 reads FQNEAQ (reference sequence). Written as DNA, the CDR3 is TGTGCCAGCAGCTTACAGGGACTGGTCAAAAACATTCAGTACTTC. Translated, it gives CASSLQGLVKNIQYF.

By its share, this clone is medium-sized. This sequence joins TRBV6-4 and TRBJ2-1; D might be TRBD2 (6 bases). In germline, CDR1 is MRHNA, CDR2 SNTAGT. With 0 bases removed from V and 3 bases from J, the gap between germline ends came to 12 bases. This CDR3 is 16 amino acids long. CDR3 region: CASSDSGGEGYNEQFF. In DNA form, the CDR3 reads TGTGCCAGCAGTGACTCGGGGGGTGAGGGCTACAATGAGCAGTTCTTC.

A single count supports this clone. The rearrangement uses TRBV12-5 and TRBJ1-5; 7 bases align to TRBD1. Looked up from germline, CDR1 is LGHNT and CDR2 is FRNRAP. The CDR3 is 17 amino acids. Unmatched junction bases numbered 11, after V lost 6 bases and J lost 0 bases. The CDR3 here is CASGPKGAQDSNQPQHF. In DNA, the CDR3 is TGTGCTAGTGGCCCCAAGGGGGCCCAGGATAGCAATCAGCCCCAGCATTTT.

CDR3 region: CASSEWNTPLHF. The CDR3 DNA reads as TGTGCCAGCAGTGAATGGAATACACCCCTCCACTTT. V gene TRBV2 combines with J gene TRBJ1-6; D is unclear. The CDR3 spans 12 residues. Germline V gene data show CDR1 as SNHLY and CDR2 as FYNNEI. Trimming removed 2 bases from V and 11 bases from J, with 7 bases in between.

The V and J genes are TRBV5-8 and TRBJ2-4; tentatively, D is TRBD1 or TRBD2 (6 bases each). The CDR3 totals 14 residues. The V gene lost 2 bases and the J gene lost 6 bases, with 12 bases spanning the gap. Germline values: CDR1 SGHTS, CDR2 YDEGEE. The CDR3 spells CASSFRGPANIQYF. Written as DNA, the CDR3 is TGTGCCAGCAGCTTTCGGGGGCCAGCAAACATTCAGTACTTC.